Shown below are 29 T cell receptor beta chains from a single sample sequenced in a study of siplizumab effects on memory and regulatory T cells. Here immunoSEQ multiplex PCR was the method, and the copy in TCRdb shows in-frame clones only, minus some. The sample consists of about 52,000 clones, approximately 97% of them appearing once. Sequenced: naive CD4+ T cells sorted from blood. The receptors come from a human donor in good health.

V usage is TRBV6-5 and J usage is TRBJ2-3; tentative D call: TRBD2 (6 bases). Germline values: CDR1 MNHEY, CDR2 SVGAGI. The CDR3 loop spans 15 amino acids. Trimming removed 6 bases from V and 1 base from J, with 14 bases in between. In DNA form, the CDR3 reads TGTGCCAGCAGATCGGAGGGCGGTCGCACAGATACGCAGTATTTT. Translated: CASRSEGGRTDTQYF.

This clone appeared a single time. The rearrangement joins TRBV18 to TRBJ2-5; D not certain. Trimming shortened V by 3 bases and J by 5 bases, and 16 bases separated the two germline ends. CDR1 is KGHSH and CDR2 is LQKENI in the germline V gene. This CDR3 has 15 amino acids. CDR3 in amino acids: CASSPVAGSFETQYF. The CDR3 DNA reads TGTGCCAGCTCACCGGTGGCAGGTTCATTTGAGACCCAGTACTTC.

V usage is TRBV10-3 and J usage is TRBJ2-5; a weak D match, TRBD1 (7 bases). The germline CDR1 and CDR2 sequences are ENHRY and SYGVKD. V was trimmed by 0 bases and J by 5 bases, leaving 13 bases between them. CDR3 length equals 15 residues. CDR3 bases: TGTGCCATCAGTGAGTCCCGGACAGGAGGGGAGACCCAGTACTTC. Protein sequence: CAISESRTGGETQYF.

The chain has TRBV4-1 and TRBJ1-3; the D gene is possibly TRBD1 (6 bases). This CDR3 is 16 amino acids long. Germline CDR1 is MGHRA and CDR2 is YSYEKL. The ends were cut back, 5 bases at V and 0 bases at J, with 14 bases in the middle. CDR3 DNA: TGCGCCAGCAGCGACCCGCCAGGGGCCTCTGGAAACACCATATATTTT. Translating it yields CASSDPPGASGNTIYF.

This chain uses TRBV19 with TRBJ2-2; 10 bases match TRBD2. The ends lost 4 bases at V and 6 bases at J; junction bases unmatched: 5. The CDR3 runs to 15 residues. In germline, CDR1 is LNHDA, CDR2 SQIVND (reference sequence). The DNA of the CDR3 is TGTGCCAGTAGTACGGCTAGCGGGAGAGCCGGGGAGCTGTTTTTT. It specifies CASSTASGRAGELFF.

The V gene is TRBV7-2, the J gene TRBJ2-5; 8 bases fit TRBD1. This CDR3 has 13 amino acids. J was trimmed by 4 bases and V by 5 bases; bases with no gene match: 3. The germline gives CDR1 SGHTA, CDR2 FQGNSA. The CDR3 loop is CASSQTGGETQYF. CDR3 coding DNA: TGTGCCAGCAGCCAAACAGGGGGAGAGACCCAGTACTTC.

This rearrangement joins TRBV12-5 to TRBJ2-4; D is possibly TRBD1 or TRBD2 (5 bases each). Trimming shortened V by 3 bases and J by 15 bases, and 18 bases separated the two germline ends. The CDR3 has 13 amino acids. Germline CDR1 and CDR2: LGHNT and FRNRAP. CDR3 in DNA: TGTGCTAGTGGTTTATCCGACGGGACCTCTAGGTACTTC. Encoded protein: CASGLSDGTSRYF.

The table lists this clone with a count of one. V usage is TRBV10-3 and J usage is TRBJ2-7; 10 positions agree with TRBD2. The germline gives CDR1 ENHRY, CDR2 SYGVKD. With V trimmed by 3 bases and J by 5 bases, 7 bases remained unmatched. This CDR3 is 15 amino acids long. The CDR3, as DNA: TGTGCCATCAGTGAACCGGGACTAGCGACGGACGAGCAGTACTTC. Protein product: CAISEPGLATDEQYF.

The V call is TRBV4-2, the J call TRBJ1-5; D ambiguous. Germline V gene lookup returns CDR1 LGHNA and CDR2 YNFKEQ. This CDR3 region has 15 residues. V lost 0 bases to trimming and J lost 1 base, with 7 bases between them. CDR3 in DNA: TGTGCCAGCAGCCAAGATAGCAGAAGCAATCAGCCCCAGCATTTT. Translated: CASSQDSRSNQPQHF.

The chain combines TRBV7-6 with TRBJ2-7, with TRBD1 as a possible D gene (5 bases). Trimming cost V 5 bases and J 7 bases, with 15 bases left between them. The length of the CDR3 is 13 residues. Germline V gives CDR1 SGHVS, CDR2 FNYEAQ. The CDR3 loop reads CASSQLGPTEQYF. DNA for the CDR3: TGTGCCAGCAGCCAACTGGGGCCCACGGAGCAGTACTTC.

This chain uses TRBV5-4 with TRBJ1-1, with D perhaps TRBD1 (5 bases). The CDR3 is 14 residues long. V lost 2 bases and J lost 1, with 9 bases in between. Germline V gene sequence: CDR1 SGHNT, CDR2 YYREEE (reference sequence). The CDR3 here is CASSFRVGNTEAFF. CDR3 nucleotides: TGTGCCAGCAGCTTCAGGGTGGGGAACACTGAAGCTTTCTTT.

In this sample, this clone turned up once. The chain joins TRBV21-1 to TRBJ2-2; the table's D call TRBD2 went unverified against the DNA. TRBV21-1 is marked as a pseudogene. The length of the CDR3 is 19 residues. CDR3 sequence reads: CASSKKDASREPNTGELFF. CDR3 nucleotide sequence: TGTGCCAGCAGCAAAAAGGATGCATCTCGGGAACCGAACACCGGGGAGCTGTTTTTT.

The rearrangement joins TRBV29-1 to TRBJ2-1, with 14 bases that match TRBD2. J was trimmed by 0 bases and V by 5 bases; bases with no gene match: 6. The germline V gene encodes CDR1 SQVTM and CDR2 ANQGSEA. The CDR3 covers 17 residues. This CDR3 reads CSVRTSGRISSYNEQFF. CDR3 nucleotides: TGCAGCGTTCGGACTAGCGGGAGGATAAGCTCCTACAATGAGCAGTTCTTC.

This clone occurred once. The chain has TRBV18 and TRBJ2-2; D call uncertain. Between the trimmed V and J ends, which lost 4 bases and 4 bases, there was a span of 4 bases. This CDR3 spans 12 amino acids. Germline assignment: CDR1 KGHSH and CDR2 LQKENI. The CDR3 region has the DNA TGTGCCAGCTCACTGGTCACCGGGGAGCTGTTTTTT. Protein product: CASSLVTGELFF.

This clone has just one count. This chain links TRBV5-4 with TRBJ2-5; no clear D. The CDR3 loop spans 14 amino acids. The V gene lost 4 bases and the J gene lost 5 bases, with 15 bases spanning the gap. CDR1 SGHNT and CDR2 YYREEE come from the germline V gene (reference sequence). CDR3 amino acids: CASSHLESGETQYF. The CDR3 DNA sequence: TGTGCCAGCAGCCACCTGGAGTCCGGGGAGACCCAGTACTTC.

The chain recombines TRBV6-5 with TRBJ1-6; D is possibly TRBD1 (5 bases). Trimming left V 6 bases short and J 7 bases short, with 16 bases between. Germline lookup yields CDR1 MNHEY and CDR2 SVGAGI. The CDR3 contains 15 residues. Written as DNA, the CDR3 is TGTGCCAGCAGCCCCACTTGGGGGGGAAATTCACCCCTCCACTTT. Amino acid sequence: CASSPTWGGNSPLHF.

The V call is TRBV9, the J call TRBJ2-7; 11 bases map to TRBD2. The CDR3 runs 14 residues. After removal of 3 bases from V and 4 bases from J, the junction contained 3 bases not matched to a gene. Germline assignment: CDR1 SGDLS and CDR2 YYNGEE. This CDR3 reads CASSATSGRYEQYF. DNA for the CDR3: TGTGCCAGCAGCGCCACTAGCGGGAGATACGAGCAGTACTTC.

The chain carries TRBV7-9 and TRBJ2-7, with D unclear. Germline V gene lookup returns CDR1 SEHNR and CDR2 FQNEAQ (reference sequence). The length of the CDR3 is 13 residues. V lost 6 bases and J 4 bases, leaving 13 bases between the germline ends. The CDR3 coding sequence is TGTGCCAGCAGACCCGTTTATAGGTACGAGCAGTACTTC. It specifies CASRPVYRYEQYF.

The CDR3 DNA sequence: TGTGCCAGCAGTTTCAATAGCGGGGGGGCCTACAATGAGCAGTTCTTC. Translating gives CASSFNSGGAYNEQFF. The V gene is TRBV6-5, the J gene TRBJ2-1, with 11 nucleotides matching TRBD2. The CDR3 contains 16 residues. J gave up 2 bases and V 4 bases, and 4 bases lay outside the gene matches. Germline CDR1 MNHEY, CDR2 SVGAGI.

The chain couples TRBV11-2 to TRBJ1-6; D gene unclear. Germline loops: CDR1 SGHAT, CDR2 FQNNGV. V lost 4 bases, J lost 2 bases, and 6 bases lay in between. The CDR3 covers 14 residues. CDR3 nucleotides: TGTGCCAGCAGCTGGGGAGCCTATAATTCACCCCTCCACTTT. Its translation: CASSWGAYNSPLHF.

The chain has TRBV28 and TRBJ2-1; D is undetermined. The germline CDR1 and CDR2 sequences are MDHEN and SYDVKM. The CDR3 contains 12 residues. Deletions cut 9 bases from V and 9 bases from J, with 15 bases between. CDR3 in DNA: TGTGCCAGTGCCGGTGTTTGGGTTGAGCAGTTCTTC. Encoded protein: CASAGVWVEQFF.

This clone appeared a single time. V usage is TRBV5-1 and J usage is TRBJ1-6; 11 nucleotides agree with TRBD1. With V trimmed by 3 bases and J by 10 bases, 3 bases remained unmatched. The CDR3 extends over 14 amino acids. CDR1 and CDR2 from the germline V gene are SGHRS and YFSETQ. DNA of the CDR3: TGCGCCAGCAGCTCGGGACAGGGGGGCTCACCCCTCCACTTT. Amino acid sequence: CASSSGQGGSPLHF.

The chain carries TRBV9 and TRBJ2-7, with TRBD2 matching 8 bases. After removal of 4 bases from V and 6 bases from J, the junction contained 6 bases not matched to a gene. The CDR3 sequence is 13 residues long. CDR1 and CDR2 (germline): SGDLS, YYNGEE. CDR3 loop: CASSHPGGGEQYF. For the CDR3, the DNA is TGTGCCAGCAGCCACCCGGGGGGGGGCGAGCAGTACTTC.

The chain uses TRBV5-8 and TRBJ1-5, with D possibly being TRBD1 (5 bases). CDR3 length: 13 amino acids. V was clipped by 4 bases and J by 8 bases, with 13 bases between them. Germline CDR1 and CDR2: SGHTS and YDEGEE. CDR3 sequence (DNA): TGTGCCAGCAGCAGCAGGGTGTTCGAGCCCCAGCATTTT. This encodes CASSSRVFEPQHF.

The chain links TRBV7-9 to TRBJ2-3; TRBD2 matches at 9 bases. The CDR3 spans 15 residues. The junction had 5 bases not matched to a gene; V was cut back by 3 bases and J by 4 bases. Germline V gene data show CDR1 as SEHNR and CDR2 as FQNEAQ (reference sequence). CDR3 DNA sequence: TGTGCCAGCAGCTTTAGCGGGAGATTTGCAGATACGCAGTATTTT. Its translation: CASSFSGRFADTQYF.

Here the CDR3 reads CASSIGTSGSYNEQFF. In DNA form, the CDR3 reads TGCGCCAGCAGCATTGGGACTAGCGGGAGCTACAATGAGCAGTTCTTC. V gene TRBV5-1 combines with J gene TRBJ2-1; 14 bases line up with TRBD2. Germline assignment: CDR1 SGHRS and CDR2 YFSETQ. V was clipped by 4 bases and J by 3 bases; unmatched bases: 3. The CDR3 loop spans 16 amino acids.

The chain carries TRBV28 and TRBJ2-3, with D maybe TRBD2 (6 bases). CDR1 is MDHEN and CDR2 is SYDVKM in the germline V gene. The CDR3 loop spans 16 amino acids. The V gene lost 6 bases and the J gene lost 1 base, with 17 bases spanning the gap. CDR3 coding DNA: TGTGCCAGCAGCCCAATGACTAGGGTGGGCACAGATACGCAGTATTTT. Translation gives CASSPMTRVGTDTQYF.

The rearrangement joins TRBV19 to TRBJ2-7; 9 bases match TRBD1. Germline CDR1 reads LNHDA; CDR2 reads SQIVND (reference sequence). The CDR3 is made up of 16 amino acids. The ends lost 5 bases at V and 1 base at J; junction bases unmatched: 9. CDR3 nucleotides: TGTGCCAGTAGTCCTCCGGGACAGGGACTTTCCTACGAGCAGTACTTC. It translates to CASSPPGQGLSYEQYF. Full variable domain (remainder filled in from reference TRBV19 and TRBJ2-7): DGGITQSPKYLFRKEGQNVTLSCEQNLNHDAMYWYRQDPGQGLRLIYYSQIVNDFQKGDIAEGYSVSREKKESFPLTVTSAQKNPTAFYLCASSPPGQGLSYEQYFGPGTRLTVT.

The chain uses TRBV6-1 and TRBJ2-1, with 9 bases identical to TRBD2. The J segment lost 1 base and the V segment lost 6 bases, leaving 4 bases of the junction unmatched. The germline gives CDR1 MNHNS, CDR2 SASEGT. This CDR3 has 15 amino acids. Written as DNA, the CDR3 is TGTGCCAGCAGCGGAACTAGCGGGTCCTACAATGAGCAGTTCTTC. Protein sequence: CASSGTSGSYNEQFF.